The clone carrying this T cell receptor (beta chain) has more than one count but fewer than ten. The antigen remains undetermined. The V gene end was trimmed by 5 bases and the J gene end by 9 bases; junction bases not matched to a gene: 11. CDR3 length: 15 amino acids. Germline CDR1 LNHDA, CDR2 SQIVND (reference sequence). The sequenced template was cDNA made from the entire isolated RNA. Some 3.6 million reads on average were seen across naive, central memory and regulatory T cell samples. Produced via immunoSEQ multiplex PCR; TCRdb's table is partial and in-frame only. Here the sample spans around 250,000 clones, roughly 22% being singletons. This entry is derived from a study of beta chain features in type 1 diabetes. Study-level findings and limits: Type 1 diabetes patients had fewer VDJ junction insertions and more deletions. Overrepresentation of cells with high TCR expression could result from cDNA sequencing. TCRB CDR3s from Type 1 diabetes patients were moderately but significantly shorter in all four CD4+ subsets.

Sample: naive CD4+ T cells from blood. The chain uses TRBV19 and TRBJ2-1, with 9 bases lining up with TRBD1. The sequence was collected from a middle-aged woman with type 1 diabetes. CDR3 bases: TGTGCCAGTAGTGCGACCCGGACAGGGGATGGTGAGCAGTTCTTC. Translating it yields CASSATRTGDGEQFF.